This TCR beta chain was found in a study of PD-1 blockade in classical Hodgkin lymphoma. Findings and caveats of the study: By C4D1, CD4+ diversity increased significantly, especially in complete responders.

Each of the patients experienced relapse following autologous stem cell transplantation, and their brentuximab vedotin exposure differed. CDR1 and CDR2 (germline): SNHLY, FYNNEI. Trimming removed 4 bases at V and 2 bases at J, with 10 bases between. The CDR3 covers 14 residues. Profiled with immunoSEQ multiplex PCR; TCRdb holds only in-frame clones, not every one. This sample has nearly 25,000 clones, with almost 70% found just once. Concerning this clone itself: The target antigen is unknown.

The rearrangement uses TRBV2 and TRBJ2-3, with D possibly being TRBD2 (6 bases). The receptor comes from a human donor with classical Hodgkin lymphoma. Sample: peripheral blood mononuclear cells (PBMCs), taken at baseline. The CDR3 DNA reads as TGTGCCAGCAGTGCACTAGCTCACACAGATACGCAGTATTTT. Its translation: CASSALAHTDTQYF.